The clone carrying this TCR beta chain was recorded many times. The antigen is unknown. The investigators reverse transcribed all of the isolated RNA, so they sequenced expressed TCRB transcripts. Here immunoSEQ multiplex PCR was the method, and the copy in TCRdb shows in-frame clones only, minus some. The sample lists more than 130,000 clones; less than 9% were seen once. The data derive from a study of beta chain features in type 1 diabetes. Per germline, CDR1 LGHNA and CDR2 YSLEER. V gave up 4 bases and J gave up 3 bases; unmatched junction bases: 8. CDR3 length: 17 residues. Study outcomes and limitations: The study found moderately but significantly shorter TCRB CDR3s in all four CD4+ subsets of Type 1 diabetes patients.

The specimen sequenced was central memory CD4+ T cells from blood. This receptor was obtained from a woman in her 30s in good health. The chain carries TRBV4-3 and TRBJ2-6; 8 bases agree with TRBD1. CDR3 residues: CASSLERTGYGANVLTF. The CDR3 region has the DNA TGCGCCAGCAGCCTTGAAAGGACAGGGTATGGGGCCAACGTCCTGACTTTC.